These 3 T cell receptor beta chains were all obtained from the same sample, sequenced in a study of T cell repertoires in cytomegalovirus infection. No antigen is known for these receptors. MiXCR was run by TCRdb on the reads, yielding one entry per CDR3 protein. The table lists some 800,000 distinct CDR3 sequences, about 28% of them singletons, with around 13% in the top ten. This material consisted of cultured CD8+ T cells from PBMCs, taken from culture after CMV antigen stimulation. The receptor set was obtained from a human donor in good health (CMV status not recorded). Some clones in this sample may be carry-over from other donors' samples.

The CDR3 protein is CASSQDREAAGNTEAFF. The CDR3 coding sequence is TGTGCCAGCAGCCAAGATCGTGAGGCAGCAGGGAACACTGAAGCTTTCTTT. The chain uses TRBV4-2 and TRBJ1-1; D ambiguous. V was pared by 0 bases and J by 1 base, with 15 bases between. The CDR3 has 17 residues. CDR1 and CDR2 from the germline V gene are LGHNA and YNFKEQ.

This clonotype has just a few counts. This chain uses TRBV19 with TRBJ1-5, with D perhaps matching TRBD1 (5 bases). The V and J ends lost 4 bases and 0 bases respectively, with 13 bases between them. The CDR3 has 16 amino acids. From germline, CDR1 is LNHDA and CDR2 SQIVND (reference sequence). The CDR3 bases are TGTGCCAGTAGTACACCGACAGACTATAGCAATCAGCCCCAGCATTTT. Its protein product is CASSTPTDYSNQPQHF.

In this sample, this clonotype turned up a few times. The rearrangement links TRBV4-3 to TRBJ1-1; D gene ambiguous. The CDR3 has 17 amino acids. Trimming pared 0 bases from V and 1 base from J, leaving 15 bases between. CDR1 is LGHNA, CDR2 YSLEER, per germline. This CDR3 reads CASSQELGGGRNTEAFF. CDR3 nucleotide sequence: TGCGCCAGCAGCCAAGAATTAGGAGGAGGGAGGAACACTGAAGCTTTCTTT.